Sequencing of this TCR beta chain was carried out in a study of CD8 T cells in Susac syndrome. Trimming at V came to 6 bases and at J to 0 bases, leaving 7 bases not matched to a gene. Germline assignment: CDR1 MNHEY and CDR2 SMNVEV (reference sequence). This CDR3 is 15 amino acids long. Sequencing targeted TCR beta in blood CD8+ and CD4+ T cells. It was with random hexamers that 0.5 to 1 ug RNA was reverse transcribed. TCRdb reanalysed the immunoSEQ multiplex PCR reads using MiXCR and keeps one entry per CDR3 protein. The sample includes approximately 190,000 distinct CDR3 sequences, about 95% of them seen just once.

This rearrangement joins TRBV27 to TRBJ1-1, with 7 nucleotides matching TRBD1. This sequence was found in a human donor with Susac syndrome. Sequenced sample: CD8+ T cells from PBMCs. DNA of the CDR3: TGTGCCAGCAGCCGACGACAGGGCCTGAACACTGAAGCTTTCTTT. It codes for CASSRRQGLNTEAFF.